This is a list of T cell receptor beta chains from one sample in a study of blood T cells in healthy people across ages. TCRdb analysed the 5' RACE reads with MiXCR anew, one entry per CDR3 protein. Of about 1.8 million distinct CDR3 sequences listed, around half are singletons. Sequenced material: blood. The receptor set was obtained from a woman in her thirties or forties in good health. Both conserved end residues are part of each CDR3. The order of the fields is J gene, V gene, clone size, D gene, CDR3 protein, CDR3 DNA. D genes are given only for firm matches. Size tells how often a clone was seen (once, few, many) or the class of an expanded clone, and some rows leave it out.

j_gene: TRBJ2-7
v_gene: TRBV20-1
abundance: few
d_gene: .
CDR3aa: CSARKGTVSYEQYF
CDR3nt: TGCAGTGCTAGAAAAGGGACGGTGTCCTACGAGCAGTACTTC

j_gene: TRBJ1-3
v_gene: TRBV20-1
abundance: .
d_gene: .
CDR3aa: CSARDRAWISGNTIYF
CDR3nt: TGCAGTGCTAGAGATAGGGCCTGGATTTCTGGAAACACCATATATTTT

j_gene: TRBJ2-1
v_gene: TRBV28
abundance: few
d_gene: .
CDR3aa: CASSSSGSSSYNEQFF
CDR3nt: TGTGCCAGCAGTTCGTCCGGGTCGAGCTCCTACAATGAGCAGTTCTTC

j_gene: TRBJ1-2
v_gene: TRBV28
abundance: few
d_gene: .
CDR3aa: CASSSTGLLYGYTF
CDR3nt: TGTGCCAGCAGTTCAACCGGGCTACTCTATGGCTACACCTTC

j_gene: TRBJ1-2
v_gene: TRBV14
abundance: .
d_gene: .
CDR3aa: CASSQDLGRMEGYTF
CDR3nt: TGTGCCAGCAGCCAAGATCTGGGCAGAATGGAGGGCTACACCTTC

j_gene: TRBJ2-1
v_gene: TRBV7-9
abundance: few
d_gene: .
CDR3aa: CASSSLRGSSYNEQFF
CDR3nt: TGTGCCAGCAGCTCACTCAGGGGAAGCTCTTACAATGAGCAGTTCTTC

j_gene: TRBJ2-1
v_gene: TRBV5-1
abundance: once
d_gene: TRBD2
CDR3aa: CASSIRLAGYEQFF
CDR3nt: TGCGCCAGCAGCATCCGACTAGCGGGTTACGAGCAGTTCTTC

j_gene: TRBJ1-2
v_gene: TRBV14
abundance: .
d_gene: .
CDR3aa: CASSQDVRDTINYGYTF
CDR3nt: TGTGCCAGCAGCCAAGATGTGCGTGACACGATTAACTATGGCTACACCTTC

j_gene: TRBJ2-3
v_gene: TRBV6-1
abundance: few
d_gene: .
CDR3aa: CASSEGRRHTDTQYF
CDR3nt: TGTGCCAGCAGTGAGGGCCGGAGGCACACAGATACGCAGTATTTT

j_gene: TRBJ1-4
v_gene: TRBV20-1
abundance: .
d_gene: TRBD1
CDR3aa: CSAKRSGTGRVKLFF
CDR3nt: TGCAGTGCCAAGAGATCCGGGACAGGTCGGGTAAAACTGTTTTTT

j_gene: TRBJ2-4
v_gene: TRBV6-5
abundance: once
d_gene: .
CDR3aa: CASSYGAVSKNIQYF
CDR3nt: TGTGCCAGCAGTTATGGGGCGGTCTCCAAAAACATTCAGTACTTC

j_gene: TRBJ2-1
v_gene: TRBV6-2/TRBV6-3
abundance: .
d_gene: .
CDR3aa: CASSYSRLPKMDQFF
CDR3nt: TGTGCCAGCAGTTACTCGAGGCTCCCGAAGATGGATCAGTTCTTC

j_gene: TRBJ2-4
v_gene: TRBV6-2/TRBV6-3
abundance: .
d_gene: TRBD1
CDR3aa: CASSPQGLLAKNIQYF
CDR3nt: TGTGCCAGCAGCCCACAGGGGCTCCTAGCCAAAAACATTCAGTACTTC

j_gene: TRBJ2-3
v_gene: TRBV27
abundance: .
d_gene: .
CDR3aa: CASSVFGPGDTQYF
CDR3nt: TGTGCCAGCAGTGTATTTGGCCCCGGGGATACGCAGTATTTT

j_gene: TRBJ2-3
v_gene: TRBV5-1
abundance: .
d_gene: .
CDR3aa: CASSLRPPTDTQYF
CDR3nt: TGCGCCAGCAGCTTGCGTCCCCCCACAGATACGCAGTATTTT

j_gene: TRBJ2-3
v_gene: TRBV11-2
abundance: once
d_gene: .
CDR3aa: CASSLDIVFTDTQYF
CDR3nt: TGTGCCAGCAGCTTAGATATAGTATTCACAGATACGCAGTATTTT

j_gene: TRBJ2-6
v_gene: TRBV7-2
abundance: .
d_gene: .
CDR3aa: CASSSAGRVGANVLTF
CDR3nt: TGTGCCAGCAGCTCGGCGGGCAGGGTTGGGGCCAACGTCCTGACTTTC

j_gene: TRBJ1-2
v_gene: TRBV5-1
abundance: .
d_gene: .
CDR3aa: CASSFDRKNGYTF
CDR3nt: TGCGCCAGCAGCTTTGACAGGAAGAATGGCTACACCTTC

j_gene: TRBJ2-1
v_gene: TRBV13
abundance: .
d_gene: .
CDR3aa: CASSLLQGRPYNEQFF
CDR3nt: TGTGCCAGCAGCTTGCTACAGGGAAGGCCCTACAATGAGCAGTTCTTC

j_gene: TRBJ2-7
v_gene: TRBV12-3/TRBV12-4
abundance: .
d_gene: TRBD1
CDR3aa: CASRQGARHEQYF
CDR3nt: TGTGCCAGCCGACAGGGAGCTAGACACGAGCAGTACTTC

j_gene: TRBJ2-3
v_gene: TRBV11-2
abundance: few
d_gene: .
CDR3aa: CASSADGERLTGTHTDTQYF
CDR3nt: TGTGCCAGCAGCGCAGACGGGGAGAGACTGACCGGGACCCACACAGATACGCAGTATTTT

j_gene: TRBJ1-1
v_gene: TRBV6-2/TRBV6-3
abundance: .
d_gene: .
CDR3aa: CASSYLGPETEAFF
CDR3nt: TGTGCCAGCAGTTACCTGGGGCCAGAAACTGAAGCTTTCTTT